The 23 T cell receptor beta chains below come from one sample, sequenced in a study of regulatory T cells in long-lasting Graves disease. This sample's time point: newly diagnosed GD, antithyroid drugs for less than 3 months. Researchers made the TCR library from RNA that was extracted from PBMCs. Sequencing libraries for TCR beta were prepared with iRepertoire HTBI primers and Arm-PCR of CDR3 regions. TCRdb independently ran MiXCR on the multiplex PCR reads; one entry per CDR3 protein. The repertoire holds a few hundred thousand distinct CDR3 sequences, with 14% to 15% as singletons. This sample was also put to use in a study of T cells in Graves' hyperthyroidism and ophthalmopathy.

The source was peripheral blood mononuclear cells (PBMCs), collected at new diagnosis, from a patient treated with antithyroid drugs. These receptors came from a woman aged 40-49 years with Graves disease.

The table lists this clonotype with a count of one. A junction boundary mismatches the germline segment, possibly from a read error. This rearrangement joins TRBV3-1 to TRBJ1-3; 9 bases fit TRBD1. This CDR3 spans 14 amino acids. Germline V gene data show CDR1 as LGHDT and CDR2 as YNNKEL (reference sequence). DNA for the CDR3: TGTGCCAGCAGCCACTTGACAGGGGGAAACACCATGTATTTT. This gives the protein CASSHLTGGNTMYF.

This clonotype was recorded many times. The chain links TRBV18 to TRBJ1-2, with a possible D match to TRBD1 (6 bases). This CDR3 comprises 13 residues. Trimming took off 2 bases at V and 6 bases at J, with 10 bases between the two ends. Germline assignment: CDR1 KGHSH and CDR2 LQKENI. The CDR3 spells CASSPGGYDGYTF. CDR3 in DNA: TGTGCCAGCTCACCAGGGGGCTATGATGGCTACACCTTC.

At least ten counts were recorded for this clonotype. J is TRBJ1-4 and V is TRBV11-3; tentative D call: TRBD1 (6 bases). V lost 1 base to trimming and J lost 6 bases, with 12 bases between them. This CDR3 has 15 residues. Germline V gene data show CDR1 as SGHNT and CDR2 as YENEEA. CDR3 protein: CASSLGPRQDEKLFF. The CDR3 DNA follows: TGTGCCAGCAGCTTAGGACCGCGACAGGATGAAAAACTGTTTTTT.

This clonotype occurred many times. This chain joins TRBV11-2 and TRBJ2-2; 9 nucleotides match TRBD2. CDR1 and CDR2 (germline): SGHAT, FQNNGV. The V segment lost 5 bases and the J segment 4 bases; nucleotides outside the gene matches: 2. This CDR3 is built from 14 residues. CDR3 nucleotide sequence: TGTGCCAGCAGCCCGACTAGCGGCACCGGGGAGCTGTTTTTT. Translated: CASSPTSGTGELFF.

A few counts support this clonotype. V usage is TRBV5-4 and J usage is TRBJ1-1, with D possibly TRBD1 on 6 matching bases. The V end lost 4 bases, the J end lost 1 base, and 11 bases lay between the germline ends. CDR3 length: 14 amino acids. Germline assignment: CDR1 SGHNT and CDR2 YYREEE (reference sequence). The CDR3 region is CASSLGGSNTEAFF. The DNA for the CDR3 is TGTGCCAGCAGCCTAGGGGGATCGAACACTGAAGCTTTCTTT.

This clonotype showed up just a few times. This likely traces to a read error, being one base from a far larger clone. The gene calls are TRBV12-3 or TRBV12-4 and TRBJ2-3; 9 bases are a match to TRBD2. The assigned J gene may be wrong: the sequence end matches TRBJ2-1 better. The CDR3 has 17 residues. This CDR3 is CASSYAGNSGRRVEQFF. As DNA, the CDR3 is TGTGCCAGCAGTTATGCAGGTAATAGCGGGAGAAGGGTCGAGCAGTTCTTC.

This clonotype was seen only a few times. A much larger clone differs by one base, so this may be a read error. The chain is built from TRBV2 and TRBJ2-1; TRBD2 matches 10 bases. CDR3 length: 16 residues. The germline CDR1 and CDR2 sequences are SNHLY and FYNNEI. DNA for the CDR3: TGTGCCAGCAGGGCCTTCCTAGCGGGGGCAATGAATGAGCAGTCCTTC. Residues: CASRAFLAGAMNEQSF.

This clonotype was observed many times. The genes are TRBV6-1 and TRBJ1-1; 7 positions agree with TRBD1. Germline-derived CDR1 and CDR2 are MNHNS and SASEGT. The length of the CDR3 is 18 residues. After removal of 4 bases from V and 1 base from J, the junction contained 15 bases not matched to a gene. CDR3 nucleotide sequence: TGTGCCAGCAGTGTCGGCCGGGGACAGCGATGGAGGAACACTGAAGCTTTCTTT. Protein sequence: CASSVGRGQRWRNTEAFF.

J is TRBJ2-7 and V is TRBV9; 7 bases align to TRBD2. V shed 4 bases and J 4 bases; nucleotides not matched to a gene: 11. In germline, CDR1 is SGDLS, CDR2 YYNGEE. The CDR3 has 15 residues. The CDR3 is CASSRDASGVYEQYF. The CDR3 DNA reads as TGTGCCAGCAGCCGGGACGCTAGCGGAGTTTACGAGCAGTACTTC.

The table lists this clonotype with many counts. The chain is built from TRBV28 and TRBJ2-1; 9 bases match TRBD2. With 8 bases clipped from V and 8 bases from J, the junction kept 10 bases outside the gene matches. This CDR3 contains 14 residues. The germline V gene has CDR1 MDHEN and CDR2 SYDVKM. CDR3 sequence: CASSTPGLAHEQFF. The CDR3 DNA reads TGTGCCAGCTCTACCCCGGGACTAGCCCATGAGCAGTTCTTC.

This clonotype has just a few counts. V usage is TRBV20-1 and J usage is TRBJ2-7; possibly TRBD2 for D (6 bases). The CDR3 totals 14 residues. Germline V gene data show CDR1 as DFQATT and CDR2 as SNEGSKA (reference sequence). Trimming shortened V by 1 base and J by 1 base, and 11 bases separated the two germline ends. As DNA, the CDR3 is TGCAGTGCTAGAGGAGTAGCGGCTTCCTACGAGCAGTACTTC. This codes for CSARGVAASYEQYF.

The chain recombines TRBV20-1 with TRBJ2-5, with 10 bases that match TRBD1. The CDR3 contains 16 residues. Germline V gene lookup returns CDR1 DFQATT and CDR2 SNEGSKA (reference sequence). Trimming took 3 bases from V and 1 from J; bases not matched to a gene: 8. The CDR3 DNA reads TGCAGTGCTAGGGACCGGGACAGGGGTTTCCAAGAGACCCAGTACTTC. It yields the protein CSARDRDRGFQETQYF.

The chain links TRBV4-3 to TRBJ2-7, with D tentatively TRBD1 or TRBD2 (5 bases each). Germline CDR1 LGHNA, CDR2 YSLEER. Trimming removed 0 bases at V and 3 bases at J, with 18 bases between. The CDR3 spans 17 residues. The DNA of the CDR3 is TGCGCCAGCAGCCAAGATAGGGGTTCCCCTGGGAGCTACGAGCAGTACTTC. This codes for CASSQDRGSPGSYEQYF.

This clonotype was observed a handful of times. The J gene is TRBJ1-4, the V gene TRBV19; 7 nucleotides align to TRBD1. The V and J ends lost 5 bases and 8 bases, in that order; junction bases with no gene match: 8. The CDR3 length is 14 residues. Germline V gene data show CDR1 as LNHDA and CDR2 as SQIVND (reference sequence). CDR3 protein: CASSARDREEKLFF. The DNA of the CDR3 is TGTGCCAGTAGTGCCCGAGACAGGGAAGAAAAACTGTTTTTT. Supplemented by reference TRBV19 and TRBJ1-4, the full variable domain reads DGGITQSPKYLFRKEGQNVTLSCEQNLNHDAMYWYRQDPGQGLRLIYYSQIVNDFQKGDIAEGYSVSREKKESFPLTVTSAQKNPTAFYLCASSARDREEKLFFGSGTQLSVL.

This clonotype was counted at least ten times. V and J are TRBV5-1 and TRBJ2-1, with 8 bases matching TRBD1. The CDR3 consists of 14 residues. The germline gives CDR1 SGHRS, CDR2 YFSETQ. V shed 2 bases, J shed 6 bases, and the junction held 4 bases outside the gene matches. The CDR3 reads CASSFQGAGNEQFF. The CDR3 region has the DNA TGCGCCAGCAGCTTCCAGGGGGCGGGCAATGAGCAGTTCTTC.

There are many counts of this clonotype. This chain joins TRBV7-8 and TRBJ1-5; TRBD1 matches at 7 bases. Germline assignment: CDR1 SGHVS and CDR2 FQNEAQ. V was pared by 1 base and J by 5 bases, with 8 bases of the junction left unmatched. The length of the CDR3 is 16 residues. CDR3 DNA sequence: TGTGCCAGCAGCTTAGTCTCCACCCAGGGGGATCAGCCCCAGCATTTT. Protein sequence: CASSLVSTQGDQPQHF.

This clonotype has more than one count but fewer than ten. The genes are TRBV6-1 and TRBJ2-1; 10 nucleotides line up with TRBD2. The CDR3 is 15 residues long. The V segment lost 3 bases and the J segment 6 bases; nucleotides outside the gene matches: 5. CDR1 and CDR2 from the germline V gene are MNHNS and SASEGT. The CDR3 region is CASSDGLAALNEQFF. CDR3 in DNA: TGTGCCAGCAGTGACGGACTAGCGGCACTCAATGAGCAGTTCTTC.

The table lists this clonotype with a few counts. The chain uses TRBV5-5 and TRBJ2-1; unclear D gene. This CDR3 contains 15 residues. V shed 4 bases and J shed 2 bases, with 13 bases lying between them. Germline CDR1 reads SGHKS; CDR2 reads YYEKEE (reference sequence). The CDR3 region is CASSPIATAYNEQFF. The CDR3 region has the DNA TGTGCCAGCAGCCCAATAGCTACAGCCTACAATGAGCAGTTCTTC.

The rearrangement joins TRBV12-3 or TRBV12-4 to TRBJ2-2; the D gene is possibly TRBD1 (6 bases). V gave up 6 bases and J gave up 0 bases, with 17 bases separating them. The CDR3 is 17 residues long. In DNA, the CDR3 is TGTGCCAGCAGCACGAATTACAGGGCTTCGAACACCGGGGAGCTGTTTTTT. This codes for CASSTNYRASNTGELFF.

Many counts were recorded for this clonotype. This chain uses TRBV28 with TRBJ2-5; perhaps TRBD1 as D (6 bases). CDR3 length: 17 amino acids. The V gene's germline CDR1 is MDHEN and CDR2 SYDVKM. The V gene lost 6 bases and the J gene lost 5 bases, with 25 bases spanning the gap. CDR3 sequence (DNA): TGTGCCAGCAGCTCCCGTCGGGACACACAGTACCGGGAGACCCAGTACTTC. Residues: CASSSRRDTQYRETQYF.

This clonotype has just one count. This chain uses TRBV2 with TRBJ2-7; 8 positions match TRBD1. The trim removed 8 bases at V and 4 bases at J, leaving 7 bases unmatched. Germline CDR1 reads SNHLY; CDR2 reads FYNNEI. There are 13 residues in the CDR3. CDR3 region: CASQDRDLYEQYF. The CDR3 region has the DNA TGTGCCAGCCAGGACAGGGATTTATACGAGCAGTACTTC.

This clonotype was found many times. This chain links TRBV12-3 or TRBV12-4 with TRBJ1-3, with a weak D call TRBD1 (6 bases). This CDR3 comprises 14 residues. Trimming removed 5 bases from V and 2 bases from J, with 10 bases in between. The CDR3 DNA reads as TGTGCCAGCAGTCGTGCAGGGGCTGGAAACACCATATATTTT. Protein product: CASSRAGAGNTIYF.

This rearrangement joins TRBV4-1 to TRBJ2-1, with D perhaps being TRBD1 or TRBD2 (6 bases each). Per germline, CDR1 MGHRA and CDR2 YSYEKL. The CDR3 length is 15 residues. The V and J ends lost 0 bases and 7 bases respectively, with 13 bases between them. The CDR3 is CASSQDPGAGNEQFF. In DNA, the CDR3 is TGCGCCAGCAGCCAAGATCCAGGGGCGGGAAATGAGCAGTTCTTC.